One and the same sample provided the 21 T cell receptor beta chains below, sequenced in a study of identical twins' blood T cells. TCRdb ran MiXCR on the 5' RACE reads and lists one entry per CDR3 protein. This sample has fewer than 450,000 distinct CDR3 sequences, with roughly 31% found just once. Sequencing was performed on PBMCs. The receptors stem from a woman between 18 and 50 years old in good health.

This clonotype has only a few counts. As DNA, the CDR3 is TGCGCCAGCAGCCAAGATTTGGTACCGACCTATGGCTACACCTTC. Amino acid sequence: CASSQDLVPTYGYTF. The rearrangement joins TRBV4-3 to TRBJ1-2; D not resolved. This CDR3 spans 15 amino acids. Trimming took off 0 bases at V and 4 bases at J, with 12 bases between the two ends. Germline CDR1 reads LGHNA; CDR2 reads YSLEER.

This clonotype was observed a handful of times. This sequence joins TRBV6-5 and TRBJ1-1; 8 bases line up with TRBD1. This CDR3 is built from 11 residues. J gave up 5 bases and V 7 bases, and 0 bases lay outside the gene matches. CDR1 is MNHEY, CDR2 SVGAGI, per germline. In DNA, the CDR3 is TGTGCCAGCAACAGGGGGACTGAAGCTTTCTTT. This gives the protein CASNRGTEAFF.

This chain links TRBV20-1 with TRBJ1-1, with TRBD1 identical over 8 bases. V gave up 4 bases and J gave up 4 bases; unmatched junction bases: 5. The length of the CDR3 is 13 residues. Germline V gives CDR1 DFQATT, CDR2 SNEGSKA (reference sequence). The CDR3 coding sequence is TGCAGTGCTAAAAACAGGGGGGGCACTGAAGCTTTCTTT. Its protein product is CSAKNRGGTEAFF.

The gene calls are TRBV5-1 and TRBJ1-2; D may be TRBD1 (6 bases). Germline V lookup: CDR1 SGHRS, CDR2 YFSETQ. The CDR3 length is 15 residues. The V end was cut by 6 bases, the J end by 3 bases, with 18 bases between. The CDR3 DNA follows: TGCGCCAGCAACCCCGGAGGGGGTTCGGACTATGGCTACACCTTC. It is translated as CASNPGGGSDYGYTF.

For this clonotype: Since a much larger clone is just one base distant, this may be a read error. The chain employs TRBV20-1 and TRBJ2-7, with a weak D call TRBD2 (7 bases). Germline loops: CDR1 DFQATT, CDR2 SNEGSKA (reference sequence). The V end lost 5 bases, the J end lost 3 bases, and 14 bases lay between the germline ends. The CDR3 contains 13 residues. CDR3 loop: CSASDGGLYEQYF. The CDR3 DNA is TGCAGTGCTTCGGACGGGGGGCTCTACGAGCAGTACTTC.

About this clonotype itself: Relative to the germline gene, one junction end is altered; a read error may explain this. V usage is TRBV20-1 and J usage is TRBJ1-2; TRBD1 agrees at 7 bases. The CDR3 runs 12 residues. The germline V gene encodes CDR1 DFQATT and CDR2 SNEGSKA (reference sequence). Written as DNA, the CDR3 is TGCAGCGCTAGAGAAGGGGGCTATGGCCACACCTTC. Protein: CSAREGGYGHTF.

This clonotype appeared a few times. The J gene is TRBJ2-7, the V gene TRBV9; D ambiguous. This CDR3 is built from 15 residues. V gave up 0 bases and J gave up 3 bases, with 13 bases separating them. CDR1 SGDLS and CDR2 YYNGEE come from the germline V gene. The DNA for the CDR3 is TGTGCCAGCAGCGTAGCAGGAGAAAGAGGCTACGAGCAGTACTTC. Its protein is CASSVAGERGYEQYF.

This chain joins TRBV5-1 and TRBJ2-5; D possibly uses TRBD1 or TRBD2 (6 bases each). The CDR3 loop spans 14 amino acids. Germline V CDR1 and CDR2: SGHRS, YFSETQ. The V and J ends lost 1 base and 3 bases respectively, with 10 bases between them. The DNA of the CDR3 is TGCGCCAGCAGCTTGATGGAGGGGGAAGAGACCCAGTACTTC. Amino acids: CASSLMEGEETQYF.

This clonotype showed up just a few times. V usage is TRBV14 and J usage is TRBJ1-4, with D uncertain. From germline, CDR1 is SGHDN and CDR2 FVKESK. V lost 1 base and J lost 0, with 15 bases in between. This CDR3 contains 18 residues. The CDR3 bases are TGTGCCAGCAGCCAAGCCTTCGTGTATAGAGCAACTAATGAAAAACTGTTTTTT. Protein product: CASSQAFVYRATNEKLFF.

This clonotype was counted many times. V and J are TRBV6-1 and TRBJ1-2; no reliable D call. The CDR3 consists of 14 residues. CDR1 is MNHNS and CDR2 is SASEGT in the germline V gene. V dropped 5 bases and J dropped 8 bases, with 18 bases sitting between them. In DNA form, the CDR3 reads TGTGCCAGCAGTCTAAGACAATCTGGAAGCGGCTACACCTTC. Translation gives CASSLRQSGSGYTF.

The chain couples TRBV6-6 to TRBJ1-5, with unresolved D. Germline CDR1 reads MNHNY; CDR2 reads SVGAGI (reference sequence). Between the trimmed V and J ends, which lost 1 base and 1 base, there was a span of 14 bases. The length of the CDR3 is 17 residues. This CDR3 reads CASSYLNPTRSNQPQHF. The CDR3 DNA is TGTGCCAGCAGTTACTTGAATCCCACCCGGAGCAATCAGCCCCAGCATTTT.

As to this clonotype: At one end the junction does not follow the germline gene, possibly because of a read error. The V and J genes are TRBV9 and TRBJ1-1; no clear D. Per the germline V gene, CDR1 is SGDLS and CDR2 is YYNGEE. CDR3 length equals 13 residues. The chain's CDR3 is CASSAQMNAEAFF. CDR3 sequence (DNA): TGTGCCAGCAGCGCCCAGATGAACGCTGAAGCTTTCTTT.

This chain joins TRBV3-1 and TRBJ1-2; TRBD1 agrees at 8 bases. Trimming removed 10 bases from V and 6 bases from J; junction bases left unmatched: 4. This CDR3 comprises 11 residues. In germline, CDR1 is LGHDT, CDR2 YNNKEL (reference sequence). The CDR3 spells CAIQGVHGYTF. In nucleotides, the CDR3 is TGTGCCATACAGGGGGTACATGGCTACACCTTC.

V and J are TRBV5-1 and TRBJ2-3, with D possibly being TRBD1 (6 bases). This CDR3 contains 15 residues. Per the germline V gene, CDR1 is SGHRS and CDR2 is YFSETQ. V lost 0 bases, J lost 3 bases, and 11 bases lay in between. The CDR3 region is CASSLEGQPTDTQYF. For the CDR3, the DNA is TGCGCCAGCAGCTTGGAGGGACAACCGACAGATACGCAGTATTTT.

This clonotype turned up a few times. The genes are TRBV6-5 and TRBJ1-2; 9 bases map to TRBD1. The V and J ends lost 7 bases and 4 bases, in that order; junction bases with no gene match: 7. The CDR3 covers 14 residues. Germline V lookup: CDR1 MNHEY, CDR2 SVGAGI. As DNA, the CDR3 is TGTGCCAGCACCCTTTCACAGGGGGCCTATGGCTACACCTTC. This sequence encodes CASTLSQGAYGYTF.

This clonotype has a handful of counts. V and J are TRBV5-6 and TRBJ2-7, with 7 bases that match TRBD2. Germline V gene lookup returns CDR1 SGHDT and CDR2 YYEEEE. The length of the CDR3 is 14 residues. Unmatched junction bases numbered 4, after V lost 4 bases and J lost 0 bases. CDR3 region: CASSAGLFSYEQYF. CDR3 DNA sequence: TGTGCCAGCAGCGCGGGACTATTCTCCTACGAGCAGTACTTC.

This clonotype was seen a few times. The chain recombines TRBV20-1 with TRBJ2-3; D remains unclear. The CDR3 is made up of 12 amino acids. Germline V CDR1 and CDR2: DFQATT, SNEGSKA (reference sequence). V lost 6 bases, J lost 4 bases, and 11 bases lay in between. CDR3 in amino acids: CSAYRDADTQYF. The CDR3 DNA follows: TGCAGTGCCTATCGAGACGCAGATACGCAGTATTTT.

This clonotype has more than one count but fewer than ten. The chain is built from TRBV6-2 or TRBV6-3 and TRBJ2-2; D remains ambiguous. Germline V lookup: CDR1 MNHEY, CDR2 SVGEGT. The CDR3 extends over 15 amino acids. The V end was cut by 3 bases, the J end by 4 bases, with 12 bases between. The CDR3 DNA sequence: TGTGCCAGCAGTTATGTCCAGACGAGCACCGGGGAGCTGTTTTTT. This translates into CASSYVQTSTGELFF.

This clonotype was detected a few times. The CDR3 protein is CASNADSGAYEQYF. In DNA, the CDR3 is TGCGCCAGCAACGCGGACAGTGGAGCCTACGAGCAGTACTTC. The gene calls are TRBV5-1 and TRBJ2-7, with D tentatively TRBD1 (6 bases). The CDR3 covers 14 residues. V lost 6 bases, J lost 2 bases, and 15 bases lay in between. Germline V CDR1 and CDR2: SGHRS, YFSETQ.

This clonotype was counted a few times. The chain employs TRBV9 and TRBJ2-1; tentatively, D is TRBD2 (6 bases). The CDR3 is made up of 15 amino acids. The germline V and J ends were trimmed by 2 bases and 5 bases, with 14 bases remaining between them. The V gene's germline CDR1 is SGDLS and CDR2 YYNGEE. The CDR3 loop reads CASSVGGGRDNEQFF. CDR3 nucleotide sequence: TGTGCCAGCAGCGTCGGGGGAGGTCGGGACAATGAGCAGTTCTTC.

The genes are TRBV19 and TRBJ2-7, with 10 bases fitting TRBD2. Germline V gene sequence: CDR1 LNHDA, CDR2 SQIVND (reference sequence). The length of the CDR3 is 16 residues. V trimming: 0 bases; J trimming: 3 bases; junction bases outside the gene matches: 5. CDR3 amino acids: CASSIETSGTHYEQYF. CDR3 coding DNA: TGTGCCAGTAGTATAGAAACTAGCGGGACCCACTACGAGCAGTACTTC.